The present TCR beta chain was sequenced within a study of shared clonotypes between healthy human individuals. Germline-derived CDR1 and CDR2 are SGHTA and FQGNSA. Trimming shortened V by 5 bases and J by 0 bases, and 10 bases separated the two germline ends. This CDR3 spans 14 amino acids. The donors, all of them Caucasian adults, lived in Nashville, Tennessee. CD4+ cells underwent separation, giving CD45RA+ naive and CD45RA-negative memory subsets. The table came from immunoSEQ multiplex PCR; TCRdb's copy has only in-frame clones and leaves some out. Of 2 million to 2.5 million clones listed, 90% to 97% are singletons.

This chain uses TRBV7-2 with TRBJ2-5; D is perhaps TRBD1 (6 bases). This receptor was taken from a young man in good health. The sample was naive CD4+ T cells sorted from blood. Subset of the sample: CD45RA+ positively selected. The CDR3 coding sequence is TGTGCCAGCAGCCCGGACAGTTACCAAGAGACCCAGTACTTC. Translating it yields CASSPDSYQETQYF. Using reference TRBV7-2 and TRBJ2-5 for the parts outside the CDR3, the full variable domain is GAGVSQSPSNKVTEKGKDVELRCDPISGHTALYWYRQSLGQGLEFLIYFQGNSAPDKSGLPSDRFSAERTGGSVSTLTIQRTQQEDSAVYLCASSPDSYQETQYFGPGTRLLVL.